The clone carrying this TCR beta chain was recorded a few times. Its antigen is not identified. Primed by a sample-barcoded 5' primer and a J-beta primer mix, a second PCR proceeded for roughly 6 to 12 cycles. Each cDNA molecule received a tag from a template-switch adaptor that had 12 random nucleotides. Each CDR3 protein is one row after TCRdb ran MiXCR on the 5' RACE reads. The table lists 910,000 or so distinct CDR3 sequences, 51% of them singletons. The data stem from a study of blood T cells in healthy people across ages. Study-level results: Researchers said unsorted PBMCs prevented a conclusive naive versus antigen-experienced comparison. It was held that the diversity estimates obtained from one million T cells were underestimates.

The authors drew around 11 milliliters of peripheral blood from each donor. The specimen was blood. The receptor's source is a woman aged 60-75 years in good health.

The CDR3 nucleotides read TGCGCCAGCAGCTTGGTTCAGATGAACACTGAAGCTTTCTTT. As protein: CASSLVQMNTEAFF. This chain connects TRBV5-1 to TRBJ1-1, with D unresolved. Germline CDR1 reads SGHRS; CDR2 reads YFSETQ. Trimming stripped 0 bases from V and 0 bases from J, with 6 bases between. This CDR3 region has 14 residues.